These 22 T cell receptor beta chains were all obtained from the same sample, sequenced in a study of shared clonotypes between healthy human individuals. This table comes from immunoSEQ multiplex PCR, and its TCRdb copy is limited to in-frame clones, with some not included. The table has over 850,000 clones, 78% seen once. What was sequenced was memory CD4+ T cells from PBMCs. Subset in this sample: CD45RA-negative fraction. The receptors shown here come from a young man in good health. Some clones in this sample may be carry-over from other donors' samples.

This clone was found once. The chain has TRBV5-6 and TRBJ2-5, with unresolved D. The CDR3 extends over 12 amino acids. V gave up 4 bases and J gave up 9 bases, with 13 bases separating them. Germline V gene data show CDR1 as SGHDT and CDR2 as YYEEEE. DNA for the CDR3: TGTGCCAGCAGCAACGACCGAAGATCCCAGTACTTC. This codes for CASSNDRRSQYF.

V and J are TRBV30 and TRBJ2-7; TRBD2 matches 8 bases. V lost 0 bases and J lost 4; bases outside the gene matches: 8. From germline, CDR1 is GTSNPN and CDR2 SVGIG (reference sequence). This CDR3 has 15 residues. CDR3 sequence: CAWSVRGAGGYEQYF. The CDR3 nucleotides read TGTGCCTGGAGTGTAAGAGGCGCGGGAGGATACGAGCAGTACTTC.

The chain recombines TRBV5-4 with TRBJ2-7; D is unresolved. In germline, CDR1 is SGHNT, CDR2 YYREEE (reference sequence). This CDR3 spans 15 amino acids. Deletions cut 4 bases from V and 0 bases from J, with 14 bases between. CDR3 nucleotide sequence: TGTGCCAGCAGCCCGGCCGGCAGTAGCTCCTACGAGCAGTACTTC. Translation gives CASSPAGSSSYEQYF.

This clone was recorded once. The chain links TRBV7-8 to TRBJ2-4; 10 nucleotides align to TRBD1. The V gene's germline CDR1 is SGHVS and CDR2 FQNEAQ. Germline trimming cut 5 bases from V and 2 bases from J; bases unmatched to any gene: 12. This CDR3 comprises 18 residues. CDR3 nucleotides: TGTGCCAGCAGCCCCCGAGGCGGGACAGGGGCCACCAAAAACATTCAGTACTTC. Its protein is CASSPRGGTGATKNIQYF.

The chain recombines TRBV14 with TRBJ2-3; a weak D match, TRBD1 (6 bases). Per the germline V gene, CDR1 is SGHDN and CDR2 is FVKESK. Trimming stripped 1 base from V and 4 bases from J, with 12 bases between. CDR3 length equals 15 residues. DNA for the CDR3: TGTGCCAGCAGCCAAGCCAGGGGATCCGCAGATACGCAGTATTTT. Its translation: CASSQARGSADTQYF.

The chain couples TRBV28 to TRBJ1-1, with a possible D match to TRBD1 (6 bases). V gave up 3 bases and J gave up 0 bases, with 11 bases separating them. CDR1 and CDR2 (germline): MDHEN, SYDVKM. CDR3 length: 15 amino acids. The CDR3 loop is CASSLWQGLNTEAFF. As DNA, the CDR3 is TGTGCCAGCAGTTTGTGGCAGGGGCTGAACACTGAAGCTTTCTTT.

V and J are TRBV7-9 and TRBJ2-6; D gene unclear. This CDR3 has 15 residues. V lost 2 bases and J 4 bases, leaving 9 bases between the germline ends. Germline V gene data show CDR1 as SEHNR and CDR2 as FQNEAQ (reference sequence). The CDR3 nucleotides are TGTGCCAGCAGCTTATTGGGATCGGGGGCCAACGTCCTGACTTTC. Translating gives CASSLLGSGANVLTF.

The chain links TRBV18 to TRBJ2-1; TRBD2 matches 8 bases. Germline CDR1 reads KGHSH; CDR2 reads LQKENI. The CDR3 has 16 residues. V trimming: 3 bases; J trimming: 4 bases; junction bases outside the gene matches: 8. CDR3 in DNA: TGTGCCAGCTCACCCGTAGCGGGGCATGGTTACAATGAGCAGTTCTTC. Translated: CASSPVAGHGYNEQFF.

Remarks on this clone: A junction boundary mismatches the germline segment, possibly from a read error. The chain combines TRBV25-1 with TRBJ1-2, with a possible D match to TRBD1 (6 bases). CDR1 is MGHDK, CDR2 SYGVNS, per germline. The CDR3 consists of 13 residues. The CDR3 DNA reads as TGTGCCGGCAGCCCAGAGACAGGTAGTGGCTACACCTTC. It codes for CAGSPETGSGYTF.

This clone was picked up many times. The chain has TRBV4-1 and TRBJ2-7, with D perhaps given as TRBD1 or TRBD2 (5 bases each). This CDR3 spans 15 amino acids. With 4 bases removed from V and 3 bases from J, the gap between germline ends came to 16 bases. Germline V gene lookup returns CDR1 MGHRA and CDR2 YSYEKL. The CDR3 reads CASSRDSGPLYEQYF. Here the CDR3 DNA reads TGCGCCAGCAGCCGAGACTCGGGACCCCTCTACGAGCAGTACTTC.

The table lists this clone with a few counts. The chain couples TRBV7-9 to TRBJ1-5; D possibly corresponds to TRBD1 (6 bases). Trimming left V 5 bases short and J 0 bases short, with 11 bases between. CDR1 is SEHNR and CDR2 is FQNEAQ in the germline V gene (reference sequence). CDR3 length: 15 amino acids. CDR3 loop: CASSRGQGSNQPQHF. The CDR3 DNA reads TGTGCCAGCAGCCGGGGGCAGGGTAGCAATCAGCCCCAGCATTTT.

The V gene is TRBV5-4, the J gene TRBJ2-2, with D unclear. Germline V gene data show CDR1 as SGHNT and CDR2 as YYREEE (reference sequence). This CDR3 region has 14 residues. V lost 0 bases and J lost 7, with 10 bases in between. CDR3 loop: CASSLALADGELFF. CDR3 sequence (DNA): TGTGCCAGCAGCTTGGCCTTGGCGGACGGGGAGCTGTTTTTT.

This CDR3 is CASSFLAGSNQPQHF. The CDR3 DNA sequence: TGCGCCAGCAGCTTTCTGGCAGGGAGCAATCAGCCCCAGCATTTT. V is TRBV5-1 and J is TRBJ1-5, with TRBD1 as a possible D gene (5 bases). CDR3 length: 15 residues. V was trimmed by 2 bases and J by 1 base, leaving 10 bases between them. Germline V lookup: CDR1 SGHRS, CDR2 YFSETQ.

The CDR3 nucleotides read TGTGCCAGTAGTATATCGGGCAGAGATACGCAGTATTTT. Translating it yields CASSISGRDTQYF. The gene calls are TRBV19 and TRBJ2-3, with D uncertain. Trimming took off 2 bases at V and 5 bases at J, with 8 bases between the two ends. The V gene's germline CDR1 is LNHDA and CDR2 SQIVND (reference sequence). This CDR3 has 13 residues.

The chain recombines TRBV5-1 with TRBJ2-7, with D possibly being TRBD2 (5 bases). Trimming shortened V by 4 bases and J by 1 base, and 15 bases separated the two germline ends. There are 15 residues in the CDR3. Germline V gives CDR1 SGHRS, CDR2 YFSETQ. The DNA of the CDR3 is TGCGCCAGCAGCCCGATTGAGACGGGGTCCTACGAGCAGTACTTC. This codes for CASSPIETGSYEQYF.

Notes on this clone: This specimen includes other DNA sequences encoding the same CDR3. This chain links TRBV28 with TRBJ1-4, with a tentative D call TRBD1 (5 bases). Trimming stripped 6 bases from V and 5 bases from J, with 16 bases between. The CDR3 spans 15 residues. Germline assignment: CDR1 MDHEN and CDR2 SYDVKM. The CDR3 here is CASSSSRGVNEKLFF. For the CDR3, the DNA is TGTGCCAGCAGCTCCTCACGGGGGGTGAATGAAAAACTGTTTTTT.

Concerning this clone: A clone one base away is much larger, so this may be a read error. The rearrangement joins TRBV7-9 to TRBJ2-2; the D gene is possibly TRBD2 (6 bases). Germline assignment: CDR1 SEHNR and CDR2 FQNEAQ (reference sequence). Trimming left V 5 bases short and J 7 bases short, with 8 bases between. The CDR3 consists of 12 residues. The CDR3, as DNA: TGTGCCAGCAGCAATAGCGGCGGGGAGCTGTTTTTT. This sequence encodes CASSNSGGELFF.

In the case of this clone: Within the sample, other DNA sequences also encode this same CDR3. This sequence joins TRBV5-1 and TRBJ1-4; TRBD1 aligns across 8 bases. Trimming cost V 3 bases and J 8 bases; bases outside gene matches: 6. This CDR3 region has 14 residues. Germline assignment: CDR1 SGHRS and CDR2 YFSETQ. In DNA form, the CDR3 reads TGCGCCAGCAGCTCAGGGGGCGAGGGGGAAAAACTGTTTTTT. Translated: CASSSGGEGEKLFF. Together with reference TRBV5-1 and TRBJ1-4, the CDR3 gives the full variable domain: KAGVTQTPRYLIKTRGQQVTLSCSPISGHRSVSWYQQTPGQGLQFLFEYFSETQRNKGNFPGRFSGRQFSNSRSEMNVSTLELGDSALYLCASSSGGEGEKLFFGSGTQLSVL.

The V gene is TRBV27, the J gene TRBJ2-1; D not certain. From germline, CDR1 is MNHEY and CDR2 SMNVEV (reference sequence). Trimming shortened V by 8 bases and J by 3 bases, and 14 bases separated the two germline ends. This CDR3 region has 14 residues. The CDR3 reads CASSNPGSYNEQFF. The CDR3 DNA reads as TGTGCCAGCTCCAACCCTGGCAGCTACAATGAGCAGTTCTTC.

The rearrangement links TRBV16 to TRBJ1-4, with D unresolved. Per the germline V gene, CDR1 is KGHSY and CDR2 is FQNENV. This CDR3 is built from 12 residues. V dropped 4 bases and J dropped 8 bases, with 8 bases sitting between them. CDR3 DNA: TGTGCCAGCAGCCTAGGAGGAGAAAAACTGTTTTTT. This sequence encodes CASSLGGEKLFF.

This chain links TRBV9 with TRBJ1-2; D is uncertain. Trimming cost V 5 bases and J 3 bases, with 17 bases left between them. Germline CDR1 reads SGDLS; CDR2 reads YYNGEE. The CDR3 runs 15 residues. The CDR3, as DNA: TGTGCCAGCAGACCTGGGAGCGGGGTGTACTATGGCTACACCTTC. Its translation is CASRPGSGVYYGYTF.

The chain uses TRBV7-9 and TRBJ2-5; 8 positions match TRBD2. With 7 bases clipped from V and 4 bases from J, the junction kept 17 bases outside the gene matches. The germline CDR1 and CDR2 sequences are SEHNR and FQNEAQ (reference sequence). The CDR3 sequence is 17 residues long. DNA of the CDR3: TGTGCCAGCACCATAGGGGACGGAGCGGGAGCGGCAGAGACCCAGTACTTC. Translated, it gives CASTIGDGAGAAETQYF.